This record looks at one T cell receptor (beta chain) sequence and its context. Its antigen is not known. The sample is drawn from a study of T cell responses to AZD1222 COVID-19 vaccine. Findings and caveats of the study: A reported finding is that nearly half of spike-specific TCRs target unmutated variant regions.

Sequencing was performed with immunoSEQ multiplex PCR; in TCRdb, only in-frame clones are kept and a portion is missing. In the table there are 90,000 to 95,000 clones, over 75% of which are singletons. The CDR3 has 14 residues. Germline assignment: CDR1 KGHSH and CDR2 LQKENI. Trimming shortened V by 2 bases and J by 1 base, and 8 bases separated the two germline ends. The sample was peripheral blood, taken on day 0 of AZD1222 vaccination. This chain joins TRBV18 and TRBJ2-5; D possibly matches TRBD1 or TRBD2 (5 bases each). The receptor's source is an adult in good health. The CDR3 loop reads CASSPGTLQETQYF. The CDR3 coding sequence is TGTGCCAGCTCACCAGGGACGCTCCAAGAGACCCAGTACTTC.